Listed below are T cell receptor beta chains from one sample, sequenced in a study of Ad26.COV2.S vaccination and SARS-CoV-2 variants. Produced via immunoSEQ multiplex PCR; TCRdb's table is partial and in-frame only. The table records 430,000 or so clones, 85% to 90% of them present only once. The sequenced sample was peripheral blood, obtained in a trial of Ad26.COV2.S vaccine versus placebo. These TCRs come from a person between 18 and 65 years old who received the Ad26.COV2.S COVID-19 vaccine or a placebo. Each CDR3 is given with its conserved first and last residue. Fields, in order: V gene, D gene, J gene, clone size, CDR3 DNA, CDR3 protein. A D gene is named only where the DNA matches it firmly. The size entry is marked missing in some rows and otherwise reads once, few, many or a size class.

>TRBV10-3|.|TRBJ2-1|.
TGTGCCATCAGTGAGTCCCCCACCAAGATTGAGCAGTTCTTC
CAISESPTKIEQFF
>TRBV7-9|.|TRBJ1-6|.
TGTGCCAGCAGCTTAGCGTCGGGACTTTCACCCCTCCACTTT
CASSLASGLSPLHF
>TRBV11-3|.|TRBJ1-1|.
TGTGCCAGCAGCTCCCACGACAGGAACACTGAAGCTTTCTTT
CASSSHDRNTEAFF
>TRBV7-9|.|TRBJ1-1|.
TGTGCCAGCAGCTTTTCCGACAATCCCGGGACACCGAACACTGAAGCTTTCTTT
CASSFSDNPGTPNTEAFF
>TRBV3-1/TRBV3-2|.|TRBJ2-7|.
TGTGCCAGCAGCCAAAGGGGGGGGTCGACCTACGAGCAGTACTTC
CASSQRGGSTYEQYF
>TRBV6-2/TRBV6-3|.|TRBJ1-2|.
TGTGCCAGCAGTGATACAGGAGAAGCTAACTATGGCTACACCTTC
CASSDTGEANYGYTF
>TRBV2|TRBD1|TRBJ1-5|.
TGTGCCAGCAGGAACAGGGGCGATCAGCCCCAGCATTTT
CASRNRGDQPQHF
>TRBV7-2|TRBD2|TRBJ2-1|.
TGTGCCAGCACCAAGCGGGGGGGCGTATACAATGAGCAGTTCTTC
CASTKRGGVYNEQFF
>TRBV5-1|.|TRBJ1-4|.
TGCGCCAGCAGCTTAGAGGGGGCTAATGAAAAACTGTTTTTT
CASSLEGANEKLFF
>TRBV28|TRBD1|TRBJ2-3|.
TGTGCCAGCAGGAGACAGGGGGCAGGGGATACGCAGTATTTT
CASRRQGAGDTQYF
>TRBV7-9|.|TRBJ1-5|.
TGTGCCAGCAGCTCCACAACAAATCAGCCCCAGCATTTT
CASSSTTNQPQHF
>TRBV5-1|TRBD2|TRBJ2-5|once
TGCGCCAGCAGCTTGGTGGGGACTAGTTCAGGGACCCAGTACTTC
CASSLVGTSSGTQYF
>TRBV20-1|.|TRBJ2-1|.
TGCAGTGCTGCGCGGGCGGTGGAGCAGTTCTTC
CSAARAVEQFF
>TRBV5-4|.|TRBJ2-7|.
TGTGCCAGCAGCTTGGACGCGGGACTGCTCTACGAGCAGTACTTC
CASSLDAGLLYEQYF
>TRBV27|TRBD2|TRBJ2-7|.
TGTGCCAGCAGTTCAGGGAGGGTATCCTACGAGCAGTACTTC
CASSSGRVSYEQYF
>TRBV6-5|.|TRBJ1-6|.
TGTGCCAGCAATTATGAGGGTTCACCCCTCCACTTT
CASNYEGSPLHF
>TRBV29-1|TRBD1|TRBJ1-1|.
TGCAGCGGAAACAGGGGTTGGGGTGAAGCTTTCTTT
CSGNRGWGEAFF
>TRBV6-5|.|TRBJ2-7|few
TGTGCCAGCAGTTACGCCCAGGATCTCGAGCAGTACTTC
CASSYAQDLEQYF
>TRBV7-3|.|TRBJ2-1|.
TGTGCCAGCAGCTTAATGGCCTTAGGCGAGCAGTTCTTC
CASSLMALGEQFF
>TRBV2|.|TRBJ2-5|.
TGTGCCAGCAGTGTTCTGGGTGGAGAGACCCAGTACTTC
CASSVLGGETQYF
>TRBV4-3|TRBD2|TRBJ2-3|.
TGCGCCAGCAGCCACCTCCTCGCCGGGACTAGCGGGGATTCAGATACGCAGTATTTT
CASSHLLAGTSGDSDTQYF
>TRBV9|.|TRBJ1-5|.
TGTGCCAGCAGCCTAGGGGTTAATCAGCCCCAGCATTTT
CASSLGVNQPQHF
>TRBV4-3|.|TRBJ2-1|.
TGCGCCAGCAGCCCCGGAGGCGATCTGAATGAGCAGTTCTTC
CASSPGGDLNEQFF
>TRBV28|.|TRBJ1-2|.
TGTGCCAGCAGAAGGACGGACCTCTATGGCTACACCTTC
CASRRTDLYGYTF
>TRBV18|TRBD1|TRBJ2-5|once
TGTGCCAGCTCACCAAACCTGGACAGGCAAGAGACCCAGTACTTC
CASSPNLDRQETQYF
>TRBV4-2|.|TRBJ2-1|.
TGTGCCAGCAGCCAAGTGGGCTCTAACAATGAGCAGTTCTTC
CASSQVGSNNEQFF
>TRBV7-2|.|TRBJ1-1|.
TGTGCCAGCAGCTTAGTAGGCAGGGAAATTGGGGAGGGCTTT
CASSLVGREIGEGF
>TRBV4-2|TRBD2|TRBJ2-7|.
TGTGCCAGCAGCCCAGGACTAGCGGGGATGTACGAGCAGTACTTC
CASSPGLAGMYEQYF
>TRBV6-2/TRBV6-3|TRBD1|TRBJ1-2|.
TGTGCCAGCAGTTACTGGACAGGGGAATCCTATGGCTACACCTTC
CASSYWTGESYGYTF
>TRBV19|.|TRBJ1-6|.
TGTGCCAGTAGTGCCGGGAGGATCGGAGGTTCACCCCTCCACTTT
CASSAGRIGGSPLHF
>TRBV19|TRBD1|TRBJ1-2|.
TGTGCCAGTACCCCCAGACAGGGGAGTGGCTACACCTTC
CASTPRQGSGYTF
>TRBV27|.|TRBJ1-4|.
TGTGCCAGCAGCATAGGGGGGTCTAATGAAAAACTGTTTTTT
CASSIGGSNEKLFF
>TRBV19|.|TRBJ1-2|.
TGTGCCAGTAGGGACAGTAACAGACTCTATGGCTACACCTTC
CASRDSNRLYGYTF
>TRBV5-6|.|TRBJ1-4|.
TGTGCCAGCAGACATCTCTTCGGGGGTGCAACTAATGAAAAACTGTTTTTT
CASRHLFGGATNEKLFF
>TRBV29-1|.|TRBJ1-2|.
TGCAGCGTTGAAGATCGGCGATATGGCTACACCTTC
CSVEDRRYGYTF
>TRBV30|.|TRBJ2-5|.
TGTGCCTGGAGTGTACTTCCAGCGGTGGTCTCTCCGGAGACCCAGTACTTC
CAWSVLPAVVSPETQYF
>TRBV5-1|.|TRBJ2-1|.
TGCGCCAGCAGCTTGTTTTCTGAGCAGTTCTTC
CASSLFSEQFF
>TRBV4-3|TRBD1|TRBJ1-4|.
TGCGCCAGCAGCCAAGTCCACCATCCGACAGGGGGCTTGGGAGAAAAACTGTTTTTT
CASSQVHHPTGGLGEKLFF
>TRBV29-1|.|TRBJ2-5|.
TGCAGCGTTGAGGACCGCCAAGAGACCCAGTACTTC
CSVEDRQETQYF
>TRBV27|.|TRBJ2-5|.
TGTGCCAGCAGTTTATATCGGGGAGGAGAGACCCAGTACTTC
CASSLYRGGETQYF
>TRBV5-3|.|TRBJ1-6|.
TGTGCCAGAAGCGTGCAGGCAGGGGATAGTAATTCACCCCTCCACTTT
CARSVQAGDSNSPLHF
>TRBV12-3/TRBV12-4|.|TRBJ2-1|.
TGTGCCAGCACCTGGTACAATGAGCAGTTCTTC
CASTWYNEQFF
>TRBV5-4|.|TRBJ1-3|few
TGTGCCAGCAGTCAACAGGGAGGAAACACCATATATTTT
CASSQQGGNTIYF
>TRBV21-1|.|TRBJ2-5|.
TGTGCCAGCAGCAGGGGGGGCCCCCAAGAGACCCAGTACTTC
CASSRGGPQETQYF
>TRBV27|TRBD1|TRBJ1-2|.
TGTGCCAGCAGTTTGGGACAGGGGGCGGCCTATGGCTACACCTTC
CASSLGQGAAYGYTF
>TRBV18|.|TRBJ1-1|.
TGTGCCAGCTCACCCTGGCCAGTGGACACTGAAGCTTTCTTT
CASSPWPVDTEAFF